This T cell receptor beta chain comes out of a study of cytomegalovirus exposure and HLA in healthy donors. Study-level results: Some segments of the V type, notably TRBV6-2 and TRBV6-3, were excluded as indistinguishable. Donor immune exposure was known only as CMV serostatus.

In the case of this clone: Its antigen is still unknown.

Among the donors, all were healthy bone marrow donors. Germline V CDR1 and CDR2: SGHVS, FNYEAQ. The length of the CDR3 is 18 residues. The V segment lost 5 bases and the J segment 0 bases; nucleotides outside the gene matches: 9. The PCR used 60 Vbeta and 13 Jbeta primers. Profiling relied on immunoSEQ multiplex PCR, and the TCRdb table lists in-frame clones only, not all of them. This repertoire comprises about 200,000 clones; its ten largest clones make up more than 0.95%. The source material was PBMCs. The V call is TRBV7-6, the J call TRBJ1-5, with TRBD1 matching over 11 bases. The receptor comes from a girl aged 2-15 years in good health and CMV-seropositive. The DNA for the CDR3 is TGTGCCAGCAGCCCGGGGACAGGGGGTCCCTATAGCAATCAGCCCCAGCATTTT. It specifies CASSPGTGGPYSNQPQHF.